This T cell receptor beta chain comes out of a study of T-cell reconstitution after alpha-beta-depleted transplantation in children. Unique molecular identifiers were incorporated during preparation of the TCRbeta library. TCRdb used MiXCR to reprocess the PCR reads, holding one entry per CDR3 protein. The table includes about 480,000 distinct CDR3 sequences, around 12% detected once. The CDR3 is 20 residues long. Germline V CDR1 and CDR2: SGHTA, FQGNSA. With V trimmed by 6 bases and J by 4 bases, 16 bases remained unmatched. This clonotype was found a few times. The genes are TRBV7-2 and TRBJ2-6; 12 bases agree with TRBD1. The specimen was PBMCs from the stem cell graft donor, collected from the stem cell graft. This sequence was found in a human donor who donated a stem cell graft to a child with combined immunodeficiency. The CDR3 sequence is CASRWGRDRGRISGANVLTF. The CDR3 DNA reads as TGTGCCAGCAGATGGGGGAGGGACAGGGGGCGAATTTCCGGGGCCAACGTCCTGACTTTC.